These 18 T cell receptor beta chains were all obtained from the same sample, sequenced in a study of glioma-infiltrating T cells after dendritic cell vaccination. Assay used: immunoSEQ multiplex PCR; TCRdb lists only in-frame clones, some missing. The data show about 90,000 clones, with over 65% seen just once and just under 3% held by the top ten. The sequences come from blood, collected before dendritic cell vaccination. The source is a human donor with glioblastoma.

This chain uses TRBV5-1 with TRBJ1-2, with D unclear. This CDR3 is built from 16 residues. Between the trimmed V and J ends, which lost 6 bases and 1 base, there was a span of 19 bases. Per the germline V gene, CDR1 is SGHRS and CDR2 is YFSETQ. In DNA form, the CDR3 reads TGCGCCAGCACCCCTGGAGGCACAGATTTTAACTATGGCTACACCTTC. The encoded protein is CASTPGGTDFNYGYTF.

V is TRBV29-1 and J is TRBJ1-2; 8 nucleotides agree with TRBD1. CDR3 length: 13 amino acids. The trim removed 8 bases at V and 7 bases at J, leaving 12 bases unmatched. The V gene's germline CDR1 is SQVTM and CDR2 ANQGSEA. The CDR3 protein is CSTGGRGLSGYTF. In DNA, the CDR3 is TGCAGCACGGGCGGCAGGGGGCTGTCTGGCTACACCTTC.

The J gene is TRBJ1-2, the V gene TRBV6-1, with unresolved D. This CDR3 has 14 amino acids. Germline CDR1 and CDR2: MNHNS and SASEGT. The germline V and J ends were trimmed by 6 bases and 7 bases, with 18 bases remaining between them. The CDR3 sequence is CASSVNGYGSGYTF. As DNA, the CDR3 is TGTGCCAGCAGCGTGAATGGGTACGGGTCTGGCTACACCTTC.

This chain joins TRBV9 and TRBJ2-5; D may be TRBD2 (6 bases). The CDR3 runs to 13 residues. Germline V gene sequence: CDR1 SGDLS, CDR2 YYNGEE. V lost 5 bases and J 1 base, leaving 9 bases between the germline ends. The CDR3 region has the DNA TGTGCCAGCAGGGCGGGACTCCAAGAGACCCAGTACTTC. The encoded protein is CASRAGLQETQYF.

The chain links TRBV18 to TRBJ2-3; TRBD1 aligns across 10 bases. V trimming: 3 bases; J trimming: 2 bases; junction bases outside the gene matches: 5. CDR1 and CDR2 from the germline V gene are KGHSH and LQKENI. The CDR3 is made up of 16 amino acids. CDR3 DNA: TGTGCCAGCTCACCCGTCGGACAGGGGGTCACAGATACGCAGTATTTT. Its translation is CASSPVGQGVTDTQYF.

The chain recombines TRBV11-3 with TRBJ1-2; the match to TRBD1 covers 7 bases. The CDR3 contains 13 residues. Trimming at V came to 5 bases and at J to 7 bases, leaving 7 bases not matched to a gene. Looked up from germline, CDR1 is SGHNT and CDR2 is YENEEA. The CDR3 sequence is CASSARTGSGYTF. In nucleotides, the CDR3 is TGTGCCAGCAGCGCCCGGACAGGATCTGGCTACACCTTC.

The rearrangement joins TRBV5-1 to TRBJ1-1; TRBD1 is a possible D gene (6 bases). This CDR3 is built from 15 residues. The germline gives CDR1 SGHRS, CDR2 YFSETQ. V was clipped by 1 base and J by 0 bases, with 10 bases between them. As DNA, the CDR3 is TGCGCCAGCAGCTTGACTCAGGGGATGAACACTGAAGCTTTCTTT. Amino acid sequence: CASSLTQGMNTEAFF.

This chain joins TRBV7-9 and TRBJ1-5; D unclear. The V gene lost 3 bases and the J gene lost 6 bases, with 12 bases spanning the gap. The germline V gene has CDR1 SEHNR and CDR2 FQNEAQ (reference sequence). The CDR3 loop spans 14 amino acids. CDR3: CASSFSTRGQPQHF. The CDR3 DNA reads as TGTGCCAGCAGCTTCAGCACGCGGGGTCAGCCCCAGCATTTT.

The genes are TRBV7-6 and TRBJ2-1; 10 bases are a match to TRBD2. There are 15 residues in the CDR3. The germline gives CDR1 SGHVS, CDR2 FNYEAQ. Trimming removed 5 bases from V and 4 bases from J; junction bases left unmatched: 5. The CDR3 region is CASSPAGGAYNEQFF. The CDR3 DNA reads TGTGCCAGCAGCCCAGCGGGGGGGGCATACAATGAGCAGTTCTTC.

This chain connects TRBV7-9 to TRBJ2-7, with a weak D call TRBD1 (6 bases). The CDR3 sequence is 14 residues long. Per germline, CDR1 SEHNR and CDR2 FQNEAQ (reference sequence). Between the trimmed V and J ends, which lost 5 bases and 0 bases, there was a span of 11 bases. DNA for the CDR3: TGTGCCAGCAGCCCTGGGGGCGGCTCCTACGAGCAGTACTTC. Translating gives CASSPGGGSYEQYF.

The CDR3 DNA sequence: TGTGCCAGCAGTTCAACAGGGGGAAATCAGCCCCAGCATTTT. Translation: CASSSTGGNQPQHF. V and J are TRBV6-5 and TRBJ1-5, with 8 bases lining up with TRBD1. The germline CDR1 and CDR2 sequences are MNHEY and SVGAGI. The CDR3 loop spans 14 amino acids. V was clipped by 4 bases and J by 4 bases; unmatched bases: 3.

A remark on this clone: One junction end disagrees with the germline gene, perhaps due to a read error. This chain joins TRBV15 and TRBJ2-5; no clear D. CDR1 and CDR2 from the germline V gene are LNHNV and YYDKDF (reference sequence). CDR3 length: 13 residues. This CDR3 reads CVTSRDSTETQYF. The DNA for the CDR3 is TGTGTCACCAGCAGAGATAGTACGGAGACCCAGTACTTC.

The rearrangement joins TRBV10-2 to TRBJ2-7; TRBD1 is a possible D gene (5 bases). Germline V gene lookup returns CDR1 WSHSY and CDR2 SAAADI. CDR3 length: 11 amino acids. V shed 8 bases and J shed 3 bases, with 8 bases lying between them. The CDR3 here is CASLQDYEQYF. CDR3 nucleotide sequence: TGCGCCAGCCTACAGGACTACGAGCAGTACTTC.

This clone occurred once. The gene calls are TRBV7-6 and TRBJ2-1, with 8 bases that match TRBD1. The junction had 5 bases not matched to a gene; V was cut back by 4 bases and J by 0 bases. The germline CDR1 and CDR2 sequences are SGHVS and FNYEAQ. This CDR3 comprises 16 residues. CDR3 bases: TGTGCCAGCAGCTCTCGACAGGGGAGCTCCTACAATGAGCAGTTCTTC. Translating gives CASSSRQGSSYNEQFF.

This clone was counted once. The chain uses TRBV11-2 and TRBJ2-2; D gene unclear. Germline CDR1 and CDR2: SGHAT and FQNNGV. This CDR3 spans 13 amino acids. V lost 5 bases and J 3 bases, leaving 7 bases between the germline ends. CDR3 in amino acids: CASSLVDTGELFF. Here the CDR3 DNA reads TGTGCCAGCAGCCTCGTCGACACCGGGGAGCTGTTTTTT.

The V and J genes are TRBV15 and TRBJ2-3; 7 bases line up with TRBD2. V lost 0 bases to trimming and J lost 3 bases; unmatched junction nucleotides: 0. The CDR3 has 14 residues. The germline gives CDR1 LNHNV, CDR2 YYDKDF (reference sequence). DNA for the CDR3: TGTGCCACCAGCAGAGATAGCGGGACAGATACGCAGTATTTT. Translating it yields CATSRDSGTDTQYF.

This clone was seen once. The rearrangement joins TRBV5-1 to TRBJ1-1; possible D gene TRBD1, 5 bases. The germline CDR1 and CDR2 sequences are SGHRS and YFSETQ. V was shortened by 4 bases and J by 1 base, with 11 bases between the two germline ends. This CDR3 comprises 14 residues. CDR3: CASSPWGGNTEAFF. The CDR3 DNA reads TGCGCCAGCAGCCCGTGGGGGGGGAACACTGAAGCTTTCTTT.

The chain links TRBV27 to TRBJ1-4; no firm D call. Trimming left V 0 bases short and J 5 bases short, with 10 bases between. Germline V gene data show CDR1 as MNHEY and CDR2 as SMNVEV (reference sequence). The CDR3 has 15 amino acids. Here the CDR3 DNA reads TGTGCCAGCAGTTTATCTCCGGGAATGAATGAAAAACTGTTTTTT. Its protein is CASSLSPGMNEKLFF.